The clone carrying this T cell receptor beta chain was counted a few times. The antigen remains unidentified. The data are from a study of T cell repertoires in cytomegalovirus infection. About the study: TCR beta signatures that were public indicated CMV infection and matching HLA type.

The CDR3 is made up of 15 amino acids. V lost 5 bases to trimming and J lost 5 bases, with 15 bases between them. Germline values: CDR1 SGHTA, CDR2 FQGNSA. Via MiXCR, TCRdb re-called the reads, giving one row per CDR3 protein. The sample consists of about 920,000 distinct CDR3 sequences, roughly 30% of them appearing once. This material consisted of cultured CD8+ T cells from PBMCs, taken from culture after CMV antigen stimulation. V usage is TRBV7-2 and J usage is TRBJ1-4; no reliable D call. The receptor's source is a human donor in good health (CMV status not recorded). Some clones in this sample may be carry-over from other donors' samples. CDR3: CASSPPLGENEKLFF. In DNA form, the CDR3 reads TGTGCCAGCAGCCCCCCGTTGGGCGAAAATGAAAAACTGTTTTTT.